This passage covers 14 T cell receptor beta chains from one sample sequenced in a study of T cells in Graves' hyperthyroidism and ophthalmopathy. RNA transcripts served as the template for amplifying TCR beta CDR3 regions. RT-PCR in the first round (using the HTBI primer set) targeted the TCR CDR3. TCRdb used MiXCR to reprocess the multiplex PCR reads, holding one entry per CDR3 protein. This sample yields over 450,000 distinct CDR3 sequences, of which roughly 14% are seen a single time; under 20% belongs to the top ten. The sequencing sample was made of blood. Receptors were obtained from a woman aged 18-30 years with Graves' hyperthyroidism.

This clonotype was counted only a few times. The CDR3 DNA sequence: TGTGCCAGCAGTAACCCGGTGGCAGGGGGCAGGAAGACCCAGTACTTC. Protein product: CASSNPVAGGRKTQYF. The chain uses TRBV6-1 and TRBJ2-5; TRBD1 agrees at 8 bases. The germline gives CDR1 MNHNS, CDR2 SASEGT. The CDR3 runs to 16 residues. With V trimmed by 5 bases and J by 6 bases, 14 bases remained unmatched.

This clonotype was recorded at least ten times. This sequence joins TRBV12-3 or TRBV12-4 and TRBJ2-1; 7 nucleotides line up with TRBD2. This CDR3 is 14 amino acids long. Trimming at V came to 3 bases and at J to 7 bases, leaving 6 bases not matched to a gene. The CDR3 bases are TGTGCCAGCAGTTTGGGGGGGGGTAGGAATGAGCAGTTCTTC. It translates to CASSLGGGRNEQFF.

This clonotype was counted many times. The chain carries TRBV6-5 and TRBJ1-2; no firm D call. This CDR3 is built from 13 residues. Trimming left V 2 bases short and J 6 bases short, with 10 bases between. From germline, CDR1 is MNHEY and CDR2 SVGAGI. The DNA of the CDR3 is TGTGCCAGCAGTTACATGAGTCTAAATGGCTACACCTTC. This encodes CASSYMSLNGYTF.

The sample holds many counts of this clonotype. CDR3 nucleotides: TGTGCCAGCAGCAAGCATCGAAGGGCCGCATGGGGCAATGAGCAGTTCTTC. Its protein product is CASSKHRRAAWGNEQFF. This chain connects TRBV28 to TRBJ2-1, with D uncertain. CDR1 is MDHEN, CDR2 SYDVKM, per germline. This CDR3 has 17 residues. Deletions cut 6 bases from V and 6 bases from J, with 24 bases between. Full variable domain (outside the CDR3, taken from reference TRBV28 and TRBJ2-1): DVKVTQSSRYLVKRTGEKVFLECVQDMDHENMFWYRQDPGLGLRLIYFSYDVKMKEKGDIPEGYSVSREKKERFSLILESASTNQTSMYLCASSKHRRAAWGNEQFFGPGTRLTVL.

V is TRBV12-3 or TRBV12-4 and J is TRBJ1-4; TRBD1 might be the D (5 bases). With 1 base removed from V and 10 bases from J, the gap between germline ends came to 10 bases. The CDR3 covers 13 residues. The CDR3 here is CASSLGGGGKLFF. CDR3 bases: TGTGCCAGCAGTTTAGGGGGCGGCGGAAAACTGTTTTTT.

This clonotype was detected only once. Given a much more abundant clone one base away, this may be a read error. The V gene is TRBV27, the J gene TRBJ2-3; D gene unclear. V gave up 3 bases and J gave up 0 bases, with 10 bases separating them. The CDR3 runs 15 residues. Germline loops: CDR1 MNHEY, CDR2 SMNVEV (reference sequence). The CDR3 sequence is CASSLRFQSTDTQYF. CDR3 in DNA: TGTGCCAGCAGTTTGCGCTTTCAGAGCACAGATACGCAGTATTTT.

This clonotype was detected many times. One end of the junction does not line up with germline, which may come from a read error. The chain recombines TRBV13 with TRBJ2-1, with a tentative D call TRBD1 (5 bases). The CDR3 totals 16 residues. Germline V gives CDR1 PRHDT, CDR2 FYEKMQ (reference sequence). This CDR3 reads CASSLGARSSYNEQFF. As DNA, the CDR3 is TGTGCCAGCAGCCTAGGGGCGCGTAGCTCCTACAATGAGCAGTTCTTC. Filled out from reference TRBV13 and TRBJ2-1, the complete variable domain reads AAGVIQSPRHLIKEKRETATLKCYPIPRHDTVYWYQQGPGQDPQFLISFYEKMQSDKGSIPDRFSAQQFSDYHSELNMSSLELGDSALYFCASSLGARSSYNEQFFGPGTRLTVL.

As for this clonotype: One end of the junction fails to match germline, which may point to a read error. The J gene is TRBJ1-5, the V gene TRBV5-1; D is perhaps TRBD1 (6 bases). Looked up from germline, CDR1 is SGHRS and CDR2 is YFSETQ. This CDR3 spans 18 amino acids. In DNA form, the CDR3 reads TGCGCCAGGAGCTTCGGGGCGGGGGGCCAGGATAACAATCAGCCCCAGCATTTT. Translating gives CARSFGAGGQDNNQPQHF. The full variable domain, with the rest looked up from reference TRBV5-1 and TRBJ1-5, is KAGVTQTPRYLIKTRGQQVTLSCSPISGHRSVSWYQQTPGQGLQFLFEYFSETQRNKGNFPGRFSGRQFSNSRSEMNVSTLELGDSALYLCARSFGAGGQDNNQPQHFGDGTRLSIL.

The gene calls are TRBV15 and TRBJ2-7; 12 bases map to TRBD2. V lost 5 bases, J lost 7 bases, and 6 bases stayed unmatched. CDR1 is LNHNV, CDR2 YYDKDF, per germline (reference sequence). The CDR3 totals 14 residues. The CDR3 nucleotides read TGTGCCACCAGCCGGACTAGCGGGACTCAAGAGCAGTACGTC. Translating gives CATSRTSGTQEQYV.

This chain uses TRBV27 with TRBJ2-1, with TRBD2 matching over 11 bases. V was clipped by 4 bases and J by 8 bases; unmatched bases: 4. This CDR3 comprises 14 residues. Germline V CDR1 and CDR2: MNHEY, SMNVEV (reference sequence). CDR3 sequence: CASSSSGRIDEQFF. In DNA form, the CDR3 reads TGTGCCAGCAGTTCTAGCGGGAGGATTGATGAGCAGTTCTTC.

The genes are TRBV7-9 and TRBJ2-5, with TRBD2 matching 11 bases. The germline V gene encodes CDR1 SEHNR and CDR2 FQNEAQ (reference sequence). The J segment lost 2 bases and the V segment lost 6 bases, leaving 5 bases of the junction unmatched. The CDR3 has 15 amino acids. The CDR3 region is CASRPTSGTQETQYF. CDR3 nucleotide sequence: TGTGCCAGCAGACCGACTAGCGGGACACAAGAGACCCAGTACTTC.

In this sample, this clonotype turned up a few times. The chain joins TRBV5-1 to TRBJ2-1, with 7 nucleotides matching TRBD1. There are 15 residues in the CDR3. V lost 4 bases to trimming and J lost 2 bases; unmatched junction nucleotides: 6. Per germline, CDR1 SGHRS and CDR2 YFSETQ. The CDR3 sequence is CASSPHRGAYNEQFF. CDR3 coding DNA: TGCGCCAGCAGCCCACACAGGGGCGCCTACAATGAGCAGTTCTTC.

There are many counts of this clonotype. The J gene is TRBJ2-1, the V gene TRBV24-1, with 7 bases aligning to TRBD2. Trimming removed 3 bases from V and 0 bases from J; junction bases left unmatched: 7. There are 17 residues in the CDR3. CDR1 and CDR2 (germline): KGHDR, SFDVKD. The DNA of the CDR3 is TGTGCCACCAGTGATACGATAGCGGGTCCCTCCTACAATGAGCAGTTCTTC. As protein: CATSDTIAGPSYNEQFF.

This clonotype showed up just a few times. This chain links TRBV20-1 with TRBJ1-2; TRBD1 matches 8 bases. CDR3 length: 12 residues. Germline values: CDR1 DFQATT, CDR2 SNEGSKA (reference sequence). The V and J ends lost 5 bases and 8 bases, in that order; junction bases with no gene match: 7. The CDR3 is CSADHTGGGYTF. The DNA of the CDR3 is TGCAGTGCTGACCATACAGGGGGGGGCTACACCTTC.